The 25 T cell receptor beta chains below were found in one sample sequenced in a study of CD8+ T cells in alopecia areata. It was cDNA, reverse transcribed from extracted RNA, that served as the sequencing template. Using immunoSEQ multiplex PCR, the repertoire was profiled, and TCRdb retains in-frame clones only, with some absent. The table includes some 42,000 clones, roughly 90% detected once. Specified treatment: oral pan-JAK inhibitor, 5-10 mg twice daily. Material: CD8+ T cells sorted from blood, obtained at week 24, from a patient treated with tofacitinib. These receptors were collected from a human donor with alopecia areata.

V usage is TRBV6-1 and J usage is TRBJ2-3; 7 nucleotides align to TRBD2. J gave up 4 bases and V 7 bases, and 17 bases lay outside the gene matches. CDR3 length: 17 residues. Germline V gene lookup returns CDR1 MNHNS and CDR2 SASEGT. CDR3 loop: CASIKAVGGGYSDTQYF. The CDR3 DNA follows: TGTGCCAGCATTAAAGCGGTTGGCGGGGGATACTCAGATACGCAGTATTTT.

The J gene is TRBJ2-5, the V gene TRBV7-9; possibly TRBD2 for D (7 bases). The CDR3 runs to 14 residues. Germline CDR1 is SEHNR and CDR2 is FQNEAQ (reference sequence). The V and J ends lost 2 bases and 3 bases respectively, with 10 bases between them. The CDR3 DNA reads TGTGCCAGCAGCTTAACGGGGGGCGAAGAGACCCAGTACTTC. It yields the protein CASSLTGGEETQYF.

The chain combines TRBV11-2 with TRBJ2-1, with 12 bases lining up with TRBD2. Germline trimming cut 5 bases from V and 4 bases from J; bases unmatched to any gene: 3. From germline, CDR1 is SGHAT and CDR2 FQNNGV. The CDR3 runs 15 residues. The CDR3 sequence: CASSDTSGGYNEQFF. The CDR3 region has the DNA TGTGCCAGCAGCGACACTAGCGGGGGGTACAATGAGCAGTTCTTC.

The chain recombines TRBV28 with TRBJ1-5, with D unclear. The V gene lost 7 bases and the J gene lost 0 bases, with 13 bases spanning the gap. Germline-derived CDR1 and CDR2 are MDHEN and SYDVKM. The CDR3 is 15 amino acids. This CDR3 is CASITDTYSNQPQHF. CDR3 nucleotide sequence: TGTGCCAGCATTACAGACACCTATAGCAATCAGCCCCAGCATTTT. The full variable domain, in which reference TRBV28 and TRBJ1-5 provide the parts outside the CDR3, is DVKVTQSSRYLVKRTGEKVFLECVQDMDHENMFWYRQDPGLGLRLIYFSYDVKMKEKGDIPEGYSVSREKKERFSLILESASTNQTSMYLCASITDTYSNQPQHFGDGTRLSIL.

The chain couples TRBV27 to TRBJ2-5; 16 nucleotides line up with TRBD2. Germline values: CDR1 MNHEY, CDR2 SMNVEV (reference sequence). The ends lost 5 bases at V and 2 bases at J; junction bases unmatched: 2. This CDR3 contains 16 residues. The CDR3 sequence is CASSPGLAGGQETQYF. The CDR3 DNA follows: TGTGCCAGCAGTCCGGGACTAGCGGGGGGGCAAGAGACCCAGTACTTC.

The V and J genes are TRBV9 and TRBJ2-1; TRBD1 agrees at 10 bases. The V gene's germline CDR1 is SGDLS and CDR2 YYNGEE. This CDR3 contains 18 residues. With 4 bases clipped from V and 5 bases from J, the junction kept 15 bases outside the gene matches. The CDR3, as DNA: TGTGCCAGCAGCCGCCGGGACAGGGGATCACAGGGAGACAATGAGCAGTTCTTC. This translates into CASSRRDRGSQGDNEQFF.

The chain joins TRBV7-9 to TRBJ2-7; D unclear. The ends were cut back, 5 bases at V and 0 bases at J, with 8 bases in the middle. From germline, CDR1 is SEHNR and CDR2 FQNEAQ (reference sequence). This CDR3 is built from 13 residues. The CDR3 bases are TGTGCCAGCAGCCGGGCCCCCTCCTACGAGCAGTACTTC. This gives the protein CASSRAPSYEQYF. The full variable domain, completed using reference TRBV7-9 and TRBJ2-7, is DTGVSQNPRHKITKRGQNVTFRCDPISEHNRLYWYRQTLGQGPEFLTYFQNEAQLEKSRLLSDRFSAERPKGSFSTLEIQRTEQGDSAMYLCASSRAPSYEQYFGPGTRLTVT.

The CDR3 bases are TGTGCCACCAGCGGCACAGGGGGCCCCGTTAATCAGCCCCAGCATTTT. The encoded protein is CATSGTGGPVNQPQHF. The rearrangement links TRBV15 to TRBJ1-5, with TRBD1 matching 9 bases. The CDR3 length is 16 residues. The V segment lost 5 bases and the J segment 4 bases; nucleotides outside the gene matches: 9. Germline V gives CDR1 LNHNV, CDR2 YYDKDF (reference sequence).

The chain is built from TRBV6-1 and TRBJ2-7, with D possibly called TRBD1 or TRBD2 (5 bases each). The CDR3 spans 15 residues. V shed 1 base and J shed 3 bases, with 13 bases lying between them. Per germline, CDR1 MNHNS and CDR2 SASEGT. The CDR3 DNA reads TGTGCCAGCAGTGAAGGTGACGGTGGGGGCTACGAGCAGTACTTC. Its protein is CASSEGDGGGYEQYF.

The chain is built from TRBV7-6 and TRBJ2-7; 7 positions match TRBD1. The V and J ends lost 1 base and 1 base, in that order; junction bases with no gene match: 7. The CDR3 loop spans 16 amino acids. From germline, CDR1 is SGHVS and CDR2 FNYEAQ. CDR3 sequence: CASSLEPTGYSYEQYF. The CDR3 region has the DNA TGTGCCAGCAGCTTAGAGCCGACAGGGTATTCCTACGAGCAGTACTTC.

The chain has TRBV6-4 and TRBJ2-6; the D call may be TRBD1 or TRBD2 (5 bases each). V lost 7 bases to trimming and J lost 0 bases, with 13 bases between them. This CDR3 is 16 amino acids long. Germline assignment: CDR1 MRHNA and CDR2 SNTAGT. The CDR3 reads CASTPGPLSGANVLTF. The DNA of the CDR3 is TGTGCCAGCACCCCGGGACCGCTCTCTGGGGCCAACGTCCTGACTTTC.

The chain uses TRBV29-1 and TRBJ2-1, with TRBD2 matching over 16 bases. The CDR3 extends over 16 amino acids. V lost 5 bases, J lost 6 bases, and 7 bases stayed unmatched. The V gene's germline CDR1 is SQVTM and CDR2 ANQGSEA. The DNA for the CDR3 is TGCAGCGTTTTCCCGGGACTAGCGGGGGGGCCCAATGAGCAGTTCTTC. Its translation is CSVFPGLAGGPNEQFF.

The V call is TRBV5-1, the J call TRBJ2-1; 9 bases match TRBD2. The CDR3 is 13 amino acids. CDR1 is SGHRS, CDR2 YFSETQ, per germline. V lost 7 bases and J lost 8; bases outside the gene matches: 7. CDR3 sequence: CASFTGGGDEQFF. CDR3 in DNA: TGCGCCAGCTTCACCGGCGGGGGGGATGAGCAGTTCTTC.

The CDR3 region has the DNA TGTGCCATCAGTGAGGTGACAGGGGATACCGGGGAGCTGTTTTTT. Residues: CAISEVTGDTGELFF. The rearrangement links TRBV10-3 to TRBJ2-2, with 8 positions matching TRBD1. Germline CDR1 and CDR2: ENHRY and SYGVKD. V lost 2 bases to trimming and J lost 5 bases; unmatched junction nucleotides: 4. The CDR3 sequence is 15 residues long.

The CDR3 nucleotides are TGTGCCTGGAGCGCATCGTTGGGGACCGGGGAGCTGTTTTTT. This codes for CAWSASLGTGELFF. V usage is TRBV30 and J usage is TRBJ2-2, with D uncertain. The germline V gene has CDR1 GTSNPN and CDR2 SVGIG (reference sequence). Trimming pared 3 bases from V and 5 bases from J, leaving 13 bases between. This CDR3 comprises 14 residues. The full variable domain, its missing parts supplied by reference TRBV30 and TRBJ2-2, is SQTIHQWPATLVQPVGSPLSLECTVEGTSNPNLYWYRQAAGRGLQLLFYSVGIGQISSEVPQNLSASRPQDRQFILSSKKLLLSDSGFYLCAWSASLGTGELFFGEGSRLTVL.

The chain uses TRBV27 and TRBJ2-7, with TRBD1 matching 7 bases. CDR1 is MNHEY, CDR2 SMNVEV, per germline (reference sequence). The junction had 10 bases not matched to a gene; V was cut back by 10 bases and J by 4 bases. This CDR3 has 13 residues. CDR3 DNA: TGTGCCACACAGGGGTCCGCTTATTACGAGCAGTACTTC. As protein: CATQGSAYYEQYF.

This clone was seen just once. The chain couples TRBV4-1 to TRBJ2-5; 10 nucleotides match TRBD2. The ends lost 4 bases at V and 4 bases at J; junction bases unmatched: 6. Germline V gives CDR1 MGHRA, CDR2 YSYEKL. This CDR3 spans 15 amino acids. CDR3 protein: CASSLHSSGGETQYF. CDR3 nucleotide sequence: TGCGCCAGCAGCCTACACTCTAGCGGGGGAGAGACCCAGTACTTC.

This chain links TRBV7-8 with TRBJ2-1; 9 nucleotides line up with TRBD2. Germline V lookup: CDR1 SGHVS, CDR2 FQNEAQ. This CDR3 is 15 amino acids long. J was trimmed by 5 bases and V by 4 bases; bases with no gene match: 6. CDR3 DNA sequence: TGTGCCAGCAGCTCTCTAGCGGGGTGGCACAATGAGCAGTTCTTC. Encoded protein: CASSSLAGWHNEQFF.

As DNA, the CDR3 is TGTGCCAGCAGCTTAGCTGGGACCCCGGTCGCGGAGACCCAGTACTTC. This sequence encodes CASSLAGTPVAETQYF. The V call is TRBV7-9, the J call TRBJ2-5, with D possibly being TRBD1 or TRBD2 (5 bases each). The CDR3 consists of 16 residues. CDR1 is SEHNR and CDR2 is FQNEAQ in the germline V gene (reference sequence). Between the trimmed V and J ends, which lost 0 bases and 5 bases, there was a span of 16 bases.

This chain uses TRBV28 with TRBJ2-7; D may be TRBD2 (5 bases). This CDR3 has 13 residues. CDR1 and CDR2 from the germline V gene are MDHEN and SYDVKM. V was trimmed by 7 bases and J by 2 bases, leaving 12 bases between them. CDR3 in DNA: TGTGCCAGCAAGTATGAGGGAACCTACGAGCAGTACTTC. Its translation is CASKYEGTYEQYF.

In nucleotides, the CDR3 is TGCAGCGTTGAGCGGCAGGGAGGGACCTACGAGCAGTACTTC. Its translation: CSVERQGGTYEQYF. This chain links TRBV29-1 with TRBJ2-7; 7 positions match TRBD2. CDR1 and CDR2 from the germline V gene are SQVTM and ANQGSEA. This CDR3 spans 14 amino acids. The J segment lost 2 bases and the V segment lost 3 bases, leaving 7 bases of the junction unmatched.

J is TRBJ1-6 and V is TRBV28, with 7 positions matching TRBD1. The CDR3 contains 14 residues. Germline CDR1 reads MDHEN; CDR2 reads SYDVKM. The junction had 5 bases not matched to a gene; V was cut back by 5 bases and J by 7 bases. The CDR3 nucleotides read TGTGCCAGCAGTCTGACAGGGACGAATTCACCCCTCCACTTT. This sequence encodes CASSLTGTNSPLHF.

The rearrangement joins TRBV6-6 to TRBJ2-2; D not certain. Trimming took 8 bases from V and 0 from J, leaving 1 base between them. The length of the CDR3 is 11 residues. The germline CDR1 and CDR2 sequences are MNHNY and SVGAGI (reference sequence). The CDR3 coding sequence is TGTGCCAGCGCGAACACCGGGGAGCTGTTTTTT. Its translation is CASANTGELFF.

The gene calls are TRBV28 and TRBJ2-2; 7 bases are a match to TRBD1. Germline assignment: CDR1 MDHEN and CDR2 SYDVKM. With V trimmed by 3 bases and J by 3 bases, 4 bases remained unmatched. This CDR3 contains 15 residues. The CDR3 nucleotides read TGTGCCAGCAGTTTTGATGACAGGGACACCGGGGAGCTGTTTTTT. Protein sequence: CASSFDDRDTGELFF.

This chain uses TRBV5-1 with TRBJ2-2, with 7 bases identical to TRBD1. Germline CDR1 reads SGHRS; CDR2 reads YFSETQ. V trimming: 2 bases; J trimming: 4 bases; junction bases outside the gene matches: 2. The CDR3 is 14 amino acids. The CDR3 DNA reads TGCGCCAGCAGCTTAACAGGGGTCACCGGGGAGCTGTTTTTT. Its protein is CASSLTGVTGELFF. Supplemented by reference TRBV5-1 and TRBJ2-2, the full variable domain reads KAGVTQTPRYLIKTRGQQVTLSCSPISGHRSVSWYQQTPGQGLQFLFEYFSETQRNKGNFPGRFSGRQFSNSRSEMNVSTLELGDSALYLCASSLTGVTGELFFGEGSRLTVL.